This is a list of T cell receptor beta chains from one sample in a study of OX40 agonist ivuxolimab in advanced cancers. Some clones are missing from TCRdb's copy, which holds only in-frame ones; the method was immunoSEQ multiplex PCR. The sample has about 31,000 clones; roughly 90% are singletons. Source: CD4+ or CD8+ T cells sorted from blood, taken in a trial of the OX40 agonist ivuxolimab. The receptor set was obtained from an adult with an advanced solid tumor such as melanoma, head and neck, liver or kidney cancer. Each CDR3 is given without its conserved first and last residue.

v_gene	j_gene	CDR3aa
TRBV13	TRBJ1-5	ASSYQDRAGNQPQH
TRBV2	TRBJ1-1	AELLRGEAF
TRBV11-2	TRBJ1-5	ASSLGPTGEQPQH
TRBV25-1	TRBJ1-1	ASSGFTPGVEAF
TRBV9	TRBJ2-1	ASSVEQGNNEQF
TRBV23-1	TRBJ1-5	ASSQSGQLYRTDQPQH
TRBV27	TRBJ1-2	ASSLAAGTHYGYT
TRBV20-1	TRBJ2-1	TPEINEQF
TRBV30	TRBJ1-1	AWSPLGRSTMNTEAF
TRBV5-6	TRBJ2-1	ASSLGGLAGGNEQF
TRBV19	TRBJ2-7	ASSIGTDYEQY
TRBV28	TRBJ1-6	ASSSGRYNSPLH
TRBV19	TRBJ1-2	ASSVGQGDYGYT
TRBV13	TRBJ1-5	ASSLGRNSNQPQH
TRBV2	TRBJ2-1	ASSLAGGPGNEQF
TRBV10-2	TRBJ2-5	ASSGGTGDKQY
TRBV5-5	TRBJ2-1	ASSTSGGEQF
TRBV19	TRBJ2-1	ASSMEWRGAYNEQF
TRBV11-2	TRBJ1-1	ASSLDPRALMNTEAF
TRBV27	TRBJ1-2	ASSSGLRGYGYT
TRBV30	TRBJ2-2	AWGGGTGELF
TRBV7-3	TRBJ2-6	ASSPRDRGLTGANVLT
TRBV7-9	TRBJ2-7	ASSLGASYEQY
TRBV7-9	TRBJ2-1	ASSSRQDNYNEQF
TRBV9	TRBJ2-1	ASSVAPGDGSYNEQF
TRBV6-5	TRBJ2-1	ASSYADNSYNEQF
TRBV5-1	TRBJ2-3	ASGLRGGTDTQY
TRBV6-6	TRBJ2-7	ASSYSNEQY
TRBV4-3	TRBJ2-1	ASSQDWERILNEQF
TRBV19	TRBJ2-1	ATYSGASSYNEQF
TRBV30	TRBJ1-3	AWSVSTGGYLFGNTIY
TRBV6-5	TRBJ2-1	ASSFQGAPYNEQF
TRBV29-1	TRBJ2-1	SVEPDYNEQF
TRBV9	TRBJ1-2	ASSPTRNGYGYT
TRBV13	TRBJ1-1	ASSLAGGNTEAF
TRBV28	TRBJ1-5	ASSLTTAGGKPQH
TRBV7-9	TRBJ1-1	ASESEAF
TRBV19	TRBJ2-1	ASKEQASSYNEQF
TRBV9	TRBJ2-3	ASSPRTSGGASDTQY
TRBV5-7	TRBJ1-1	ASSLDTGGTLEAF
TRBV7-6	TRBJ1-5	ASSLGIGGSNQPQH
TRBV27	TRBJ2-1	ASTRGAGGLLCEQF
TRBV6-6	TRBJ2-7	ASSWDHEQY
TRBV2	TRBJ2-5	ATDRKDSQETQY
TRBV4-1	TRBJ1-2	ASSQGEDGYT
TRBV15	TRBJ2-7	ATSRDRQGSSEQY
TRBV2	TRBJ1-2	ARDSQGGYT
TRBV2	TRBJ2-1	ASSLDQYNEQF
TRBV28	TRBJ1-1	ASSLRTPLNTEAF
TRBV7-3	TRBJ2-3	ASSSLAGGADTQY
TRBV13	TRBJ2-3	ASSPAGEDTQY
TRBV6-1	TRBJ2-7	ASREDYTYEQY
TRBV7-9	TRBJ1-1	ASSRGGGTEAF
TRBV7-9	TRBJ1-4	ASSSEGARGNEKLF
TRBV9	TRBJ2-1	ASSAWRGDEQF
TRBV27	TRBJ2-7	ASSFGAGSSEQY
TRBV27	TRBJ2-7	ASSLSTGNAYEQY
TRBV4-3	TRBJ2-1	ASSQDYSDHNEQF
TRBV27	TRBJ1-5	ASRGQVINQPQH
TRBV10-2	TRBJ1-2	ASGGTAVYGYT